This is a list of T cell receptor beta chains from one sample in a study of PD-1 blockade in classical Hodgkin lymphoma. Method: immunoSEQ multiplex PCR; TCRdb's copy keeps in-frame clones and lacks some. The sample has about 30,000 clones, about 85% seen once. Source: CD4+ T cells from blood, taken at baseline. All receptors derive from a human donor with classical Hodgkin lymphoma. CDR3s include the opening cysteine and the closing phenylalanine or tryptophan. D genes are given only for firm matches. Expanded clones are given a class, and other clones once, few, many or no size at all.

abundance	d_gene	j_gene	v_gene	CDR3nt	CDR3aa
once	TRBD1	TRBJ1-2	TRBV23-1	TGCGCCAGCAGGAACAGGGACAGGCAGTATGGCTACACCTTC	CASRNRDRQYGYTF
-	-	TRBJ2-5	TRBV10-1	TGCGCCAGCAGTGAGATAGGTCAAGAGACCCAGTACTTC	CASSEIGQETQYF
-	-	TRBJ1-5	TRBV9	TGTGCCAGCAGCCGAACTAGGGATAGCAATCAGCCCCAGCATTTT	CASSRTRDSNQPQHF
-	TRBD2	TRBJ2-1	TRBV6-1	TGTGCCAGCAGTGGCGAGGGACTAGTTGTAAGCAATGAGCAGTTCTTC	CASSGEGLVVSNEQFF
-	TRBD2	TRBJ2-3	TRBV27	TGTGCCAGCAGTCCCGGACTAGCTTTGGATACGCAGTATTTT	CASSPGLALDTQYF
-	-	TRBJ1-2	TRBV28	TGTGCCAGCAGCTGGGCGGGGGGGCGGAATGGCTACACCTTC	CASSWAGGRNGYTF
-	-	TRBJ2-1	TRBV2	TGTGCCAGCACAACCGGGGGCTACAATGAGCAGTTCTTC	CASTTGGYNEQFF
-	TRBD1	TRBJ2-2	TRBV5-6	TGTGCCAGCTCGAGGCCGGGACAGTACACCGGGGAGCTGTTTTTT	CASSRPGQYTGELFF
-	TRBD2	TRBJ2-3	TRBV7-2	TGTGCCAGCAGCTTACGGAATATAGCGGGAGCATTGTCGGGAGATACGCAGTATTTT	CASSLRNIAGALSGDTQYF
-	-	TRBJ1-4	TRBV7-9	TGTGCCAGCAGCTTACTAGGGTCTTCAACTAATGAAAAACTGTTTTTT	CASSLLGSSTNEKLFF
-	TRBD2	TRBJ2-1	TRBV15	TGTGCCACCAGCAGAGTGCTAGCGGGAGGTTACAATGAGCAGTTCTTC	CATSRVLAGGYNEQFF
-	TRBD1	TRBJ1-1	TRBV19	TGTGCCAGTAGTAGACAGGGGGCGTCAGAAGCTTTCTTT	CASSRQGASEAFF
-	TRBD1	TRBJ1-4	TRBV28	TGTGCCAGCAGTTTATTCTGGGGGTGGGGACAGGGCCCAACTAATGAAAAACTGTTTTTT	CASSLFWGWGQGPTNEKLFF
-	-	TRBJ2-1	TRBV6-1	TGTGCCAGCAGTCCCACGGGGAAAAATGAGCAGTTCTTC	CASSPTGKNEQFF
-	-	TRBJ2-7	TRBV11-2	TGTGCCAGCGGGGGCGAGCAGTACTTC	CASGGEQYF
-	-	TRBJ1-2	TRBV6-6	TGTGCCAGCAGAGAGGACGGCCGGATTAACTATGGCTACACCTTC	CASREDGRINYGYTF
-	-	TRBJ2-7	TRBV7-2	TGTGCCAGCAGCCCTAGGGAGAGCCGTAAGATCTACGAGCAGTACTTC	CASSPRESRKIYEQYF
-	TRBD1	TRBJ1-1	TRBV6-5	TGTGCCACGTTTCTAAGGGGGCTGAACACTGAAGCTTTCTTT	CATFLRGLNTEAFF
-	TRBD2	TRBJ2-1	TRBV25-1	TGTGCCAGCAGTGGAAGACTAGCGGGACCGAAGTACAATGAGCAGTTCTTC	CASSGRLAGPKYNEQFF
-	-	TRBJ2-2	TRBV5-5	TGTGCCAGCAGCTTGGTGGTTGGGGCCGGGGAGCTGTTTTTT	CASSLVVGAGELFF
-	-	TRBJ1-2	TRBV21-1	TGTGCCAGCAGCAAACCCAAATCCCGACAGACCACGCATTATGGCTACACCTTC	CASSKPKSRQTTHYGYTF
-	TRBD1	TRBJ2-5	TRBV14	TGTGCCAGCAGCCAAGGTGACAGGGTCTTGGGCGAGACCCAGTACTTC	CASSQGDRVLGETQYF